The 10 T cell receptor beta chains given below trace back to one sample, sequenced in a study of vaccination and CD4 T cells after COVID-19. Treatment defined: approximately nine-day PBMC culture with coronavirus spike peptide pools or control peptides (ViraFEST assay). Sequenced with the Oncomine TCR Beta short-read assay was DNA taken from cultured CD4+ T cells. TCRdb reanalysed the PCR reads using MiXCR and keeps one entry per CDR3 protein. This repertoire shows 20,000 to 25,000 distinct CDR3 sequences, approximately 40% found once; its top ten account for about 5%. The antigens for these receptors are not known. The material sequenced was CD4+ T cells from blood, cultured in vitro, taken before SARS-CoV-2 vaccination. These TCRs come from a human donor who had recovered from COVID-19.

CDR3 bases: TGCAGTGCTACGGGACAAGGCGGTGAAAAACTGTTTTTT. Protein: CSATGQGGEKLFF. The V gene is TRBV20-1, the J gene TRBJ1-4; the D gene is possibly TRBD1 (6 bases). CDR1 is DFQATT and CDR2 is SNEGSKA in the germline V gene (reference sequence). V gave up 4 bases and J gave up 7 bases, with 13 bases separating them. The CDR3 is 13 residues long.

This clonotype was counted between two and nine times. The chain employs TRBV7-9 and TRBJ2-2; D is ambiguous. The length of the CDR3 is 15 residues. V was cut by 1 base and J by 5 bases, with 11 bases left in between. Germline V CDR1 and CDR2: SEHNR, FQNEAQ (reference sequence). The CDR3 DNA reads as TGTGCCAGCAGCTTAGTAGGGATTGGTACCGGGGAGCTGTTTTTT. As protein: CASSLVGIGTGELFF.

The chain couples TRBV28 to TRBJ1-5; no firm D call. V gave up 4 bases and J gave up 6 bases, with 7 bases separating them. The CDR3 length is 12 residues. Germline V gene sequence: CDR1 MDHEN, CDR2 SYDVKM. The CDR3 sequence is CASSSGPQPQHF. Written as DNA, the CDR3 is TGTGCCAGCAGTTCCGGACCTCAGCCCCAGCATTTT.

The chain uses TRBV6-1 and TRBJ1-5; D is unresolved. The V end was cut by 3 bases, the J end by 5 bases, with 11 bases between. The CDR3 sequence is 14 residues long. Germline assignment: CDR1 MNHNS and CDR2 SASEGT. This CDR3 is CASSDTADYQPQHF. CDR3 bases: TGTGCCAGCAGTGATACGGCGGATTATCAGCCCCAGCATTTT.

V and J are TRBV7-2 and TRBJ1-1; D not certain. V lost 3 bases to trimming and J lost 1 base, with 6 bases between them. There are 13 residues in the CDR3. The germline V gene encodes CDR1 SGHTA and CDR2 FQGNSA. The CDR3 DNA follows: TGTGCCAGCAGCTTCGGTCGGAACACTGAAGCTTTCTTT. It yields the protein CASSFGRNTEAFF.

There are a few counts of this clonotype. The V call is TRBV27, the J call TRBJ2-5, with a weak D call TRBD2 (6 bases). Trimming stripped 2 bases from V and 5 bases from J, with 15 bases between. From germline, CDR1 is MNHEY and CDR2 SMNVEV (reference sequence). This CDR3 spans 15 amino acids. The CDR3 reads CASSLGRGRGETQYF. CDR3 sequence (DNA): TGTGCCAGCAGTTTAGGGCGGGGCAGAGGGGAGACCCAGTACTTC.

This clonotype was observed a few times. V gene TRBV7-9 combines with J gene TRBJ1-1; D is unclear. Germline V gives CDR1 SEHNR, CDR2 FQNEAQ (reference sequence). This CDR3 is 15 amino acids long. The germline V and J ends were trimmed by 5 bases and 0 bases, with 13 bases remaining between them. CDR3 in DNA: TGTGCCAGCAGCCTGAGGGTAGCGTTGAACACTGAAGCTTTCTTT. It yields the protein CASSLRVALNTEAFF.

The rearrangement joins TRBV20-1 to TRBJ2-1; 13 bases line up with TRBD2. The germline gives CDR1 DFQATT, CDR2 SNEGSKA (reference sequence). The CDR3 consists of 15 residues. With 4 bases clipped from V and 9 bases from J, the junction kept 9 bases outside the gene matches. The CDR3 DNA is TGCAGTGCTACCACTAGCGGGAGGGCCCAGAGTGAGCAGTTCTTC. Its protein is CSATTSGRAQSEQFF.

This sequence joins TRBV30 and TRBJ1-6, with D perhaps matching TRBD1 (5 bases). V lost 4 bases to trimming and J lost 8 bases, with 9 bases between them. The CDR3 contains 12 residues. Germline V gives CDR1 GTSNPN, CDR2 SVGIG (reference sequence). In nucleotides, the CDR3 is TGTGCCTGGACGAAAGGGGATTCACCCCTCCACTTT. Translated: CAWTKGDSPLHF.

This clonotype was found a few times. The CDR3 bases are TGCAGTGCTGCTCAGGGGGCCGGTGGTACTGAAGCTTTCTTT. This sequence encodes CSAAQGAGGTEAFF. V gene TRBV20-1 combines with J gene TRBJ1-1, with 8 positions matching TRBD1. With V trimmed by 5 bases and J by 5 bases, 10 bases remained unmatched. Germline lookup yields CDR1 DFQATT and CDR2 SNEGSKA (reference sequence). CDR3 length: 14 residues.